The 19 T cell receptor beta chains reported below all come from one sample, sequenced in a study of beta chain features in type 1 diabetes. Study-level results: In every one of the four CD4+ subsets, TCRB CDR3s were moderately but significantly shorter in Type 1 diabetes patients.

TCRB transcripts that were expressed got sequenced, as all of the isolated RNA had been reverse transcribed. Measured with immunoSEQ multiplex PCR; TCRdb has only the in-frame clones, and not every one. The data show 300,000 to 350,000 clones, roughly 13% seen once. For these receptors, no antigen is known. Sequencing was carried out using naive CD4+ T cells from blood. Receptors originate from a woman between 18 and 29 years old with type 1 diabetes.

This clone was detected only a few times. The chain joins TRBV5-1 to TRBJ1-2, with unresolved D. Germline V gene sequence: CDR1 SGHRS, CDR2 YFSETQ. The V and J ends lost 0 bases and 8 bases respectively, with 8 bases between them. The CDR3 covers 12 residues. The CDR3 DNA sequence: TGCGCCAGCAGCTTGGATCAGAACGGCTACACCTTC. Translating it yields CASSLDQNGYTF.

CDR3 nucleotide sequence: TGTGCCAGCAGACGACAGGGCCCTGGGGCCAACGTCCTGACTTTC. The encoded protein is CASRRQGPGANVLTF. The gene calls are TRBV2 and TRBJ2-6; 7 positions match TRBD1. Germline-derived CDR1 and CDR2 are SNHLY and FYNNEI. This CDR3 spans 15 amino acids. V lost 6 bases, J lost 2 bases, and 4 bases stayed unmatched. Drawing the rest from reference TRBV2 and TRBJ2-6, the complete variable domain is EPEVTQTPSHQVTQMGQEVILRCVPISNHLYFYWYRQILGQKVEFLVSFYNNEISEKSEIFDDQFSVERPDGSNFTLKIRSTKLEDSAMYFCASRRQGPGANVLTFGAGSRLTVL.

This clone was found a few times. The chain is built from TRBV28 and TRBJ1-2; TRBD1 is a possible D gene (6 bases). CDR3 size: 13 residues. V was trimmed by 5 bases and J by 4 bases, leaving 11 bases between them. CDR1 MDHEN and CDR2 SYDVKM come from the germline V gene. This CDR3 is CASSPGQRYGYTF. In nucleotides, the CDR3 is TGTGCCAGCAGTCCCGGACAGCGCTATGGCTACACCTTC.

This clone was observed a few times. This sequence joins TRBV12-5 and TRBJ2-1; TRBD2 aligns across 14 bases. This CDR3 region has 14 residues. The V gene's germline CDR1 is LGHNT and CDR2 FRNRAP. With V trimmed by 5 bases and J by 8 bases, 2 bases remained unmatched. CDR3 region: CASGTGLAGDEQFF. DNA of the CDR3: TGTGCTAGTGGTACGGGACTAGCGGGGGATGAGCAGTTCTTC.

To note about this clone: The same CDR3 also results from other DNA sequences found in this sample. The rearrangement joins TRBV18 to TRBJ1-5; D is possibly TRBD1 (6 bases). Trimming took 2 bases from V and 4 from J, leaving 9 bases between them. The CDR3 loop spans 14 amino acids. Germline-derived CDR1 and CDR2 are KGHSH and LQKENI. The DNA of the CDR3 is TGTGCCAGCTCACCAGGGGGCGGGAATCAGCCCCAGCATTTT. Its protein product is CASSPGGGNQPQHF.

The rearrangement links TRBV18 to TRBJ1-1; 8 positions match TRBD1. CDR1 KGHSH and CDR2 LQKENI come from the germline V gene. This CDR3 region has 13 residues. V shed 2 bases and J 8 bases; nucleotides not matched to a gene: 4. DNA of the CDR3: TGTGCCAGCTCACCAAGCGACAGGGGAGAAGCTTTCTTT. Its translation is CASSPSDRGEAFF.

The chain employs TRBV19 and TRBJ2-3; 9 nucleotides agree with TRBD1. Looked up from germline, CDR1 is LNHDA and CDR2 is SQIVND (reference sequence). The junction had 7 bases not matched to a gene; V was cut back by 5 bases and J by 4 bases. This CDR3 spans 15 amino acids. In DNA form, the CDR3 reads TGTGCCAGTAGTCCCGTCAGACAGGGGGCAGATACGCAGTATTTT. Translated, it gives CASSPVRQGADTQYF.

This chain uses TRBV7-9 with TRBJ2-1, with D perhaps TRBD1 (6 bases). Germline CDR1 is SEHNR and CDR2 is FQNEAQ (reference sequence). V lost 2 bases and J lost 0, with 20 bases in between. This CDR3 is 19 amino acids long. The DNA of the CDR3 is TGTGCCAGCAGCTTACCCCCGGGACACTCCTTGAGCTCCTACAATGAGCAGTTCTTC. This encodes CASSLPPGHSLSSYNEQFF.

The CDR3 DNA reads as TGTGCCAGTAGTATCGGGGGTCAGCCGGAAGGGGCTTTCTTT. It specifies CASSIGGQPEGAFF. This chain uses TRBV19 with TRBJ1-1, with a weak D call TRBD1 (5 bases). Trimming stripped 3 bases from V and 11 bases from J, with 19 bases between. Germline CDR1 and CDR2: LNHDA and SQIVND (reference sequence). This CDR3 is 14 amino acids long.

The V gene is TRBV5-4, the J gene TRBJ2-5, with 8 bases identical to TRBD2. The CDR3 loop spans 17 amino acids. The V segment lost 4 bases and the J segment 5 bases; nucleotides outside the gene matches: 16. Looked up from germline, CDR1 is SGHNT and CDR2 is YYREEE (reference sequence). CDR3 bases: TGTGCCAGCAGCATGAGCTTACCCGGGACTAGGAGGGAGACCCAGTACTTC. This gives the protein CASSMSLPGTRRETQYF.

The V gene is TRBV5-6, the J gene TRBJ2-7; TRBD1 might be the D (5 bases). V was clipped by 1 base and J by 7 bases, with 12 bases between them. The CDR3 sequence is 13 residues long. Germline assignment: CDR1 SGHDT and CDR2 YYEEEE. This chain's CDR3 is CASSLRQPLEQYF. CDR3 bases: TGTGCCAGCAGCTTGCGACAGCCACTGGAGCAGTACTTC.

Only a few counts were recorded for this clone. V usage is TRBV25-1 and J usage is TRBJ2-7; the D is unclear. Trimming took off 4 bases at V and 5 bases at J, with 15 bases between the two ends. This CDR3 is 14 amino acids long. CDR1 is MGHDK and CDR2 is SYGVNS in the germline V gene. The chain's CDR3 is CASSVRRGGHEQYV. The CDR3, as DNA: TGTGCCAGCAGTGTGAGGCGAGGCGGCCACGAGCAGTACGTC.

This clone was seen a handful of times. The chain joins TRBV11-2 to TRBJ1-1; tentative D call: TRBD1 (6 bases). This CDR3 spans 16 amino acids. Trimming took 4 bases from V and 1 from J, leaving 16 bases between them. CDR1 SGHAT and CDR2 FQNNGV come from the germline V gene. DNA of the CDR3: TGTGCCAGCAGCTCCGCAGGGGTTTTGGCGAACACTGAAGCTTTCTTT. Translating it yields CASSSAGVLANTEAFF.

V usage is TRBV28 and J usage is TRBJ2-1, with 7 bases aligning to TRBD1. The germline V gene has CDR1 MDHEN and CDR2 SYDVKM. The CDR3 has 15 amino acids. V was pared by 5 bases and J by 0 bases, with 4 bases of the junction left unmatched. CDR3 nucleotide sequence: TGTGCCAGCAGTCCACAGGGGAGCTCCTACAATGAGCAGTTCTTC. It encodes CASSPQGSSYNEQFF.

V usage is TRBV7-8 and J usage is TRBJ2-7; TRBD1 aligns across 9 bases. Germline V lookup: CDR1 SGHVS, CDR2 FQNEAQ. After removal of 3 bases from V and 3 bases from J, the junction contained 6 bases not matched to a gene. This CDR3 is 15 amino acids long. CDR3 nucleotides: TGTGCCAGCAGCTTTGACAGGGGGTCCTACTACGAGCAGTACGTC. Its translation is CASSFDRGSYYEQYV.

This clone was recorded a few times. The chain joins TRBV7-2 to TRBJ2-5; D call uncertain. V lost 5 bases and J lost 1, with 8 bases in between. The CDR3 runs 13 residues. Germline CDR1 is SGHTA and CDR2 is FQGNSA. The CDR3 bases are TGTGCCAGCAGCCTTAACTCCCAAGAGACCCAGTACTTC. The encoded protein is CASSLNSQETQYF.

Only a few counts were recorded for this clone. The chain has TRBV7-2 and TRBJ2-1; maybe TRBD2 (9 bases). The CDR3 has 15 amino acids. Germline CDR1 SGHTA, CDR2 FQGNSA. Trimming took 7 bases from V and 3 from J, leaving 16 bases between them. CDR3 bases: TGTGCCAGCACCCTAGCGGGGACAGGCTACAATGAGCAGTTCTTC. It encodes CASTLAGTGYNEQFF.

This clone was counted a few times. CDR3 bases: TGTGCCAGCAGCCCCCAACCGACAGGGAACTACGAGCAGTACTTC. This encodes CASSPQPTGNYEQYF. This chain uses TRBV11-2 with TRBJ2-7, with 7 bases matching TRBD1. V was pared by 5 bases and J by 3 bases, with 10 bases of the junction left unmatched. The CDR3 consists of 15 residues. The germline V gene has CDR1 SGHAT and CDR2 FQNNGV.

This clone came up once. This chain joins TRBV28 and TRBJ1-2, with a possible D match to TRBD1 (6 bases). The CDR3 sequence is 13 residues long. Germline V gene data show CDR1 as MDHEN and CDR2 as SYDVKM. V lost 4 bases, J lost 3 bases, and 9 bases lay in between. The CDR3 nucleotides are TGTGCCAGCAGTTCCACAGGGTACTATGGCTACACCTTC. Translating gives CASSSTGYYGYTF.